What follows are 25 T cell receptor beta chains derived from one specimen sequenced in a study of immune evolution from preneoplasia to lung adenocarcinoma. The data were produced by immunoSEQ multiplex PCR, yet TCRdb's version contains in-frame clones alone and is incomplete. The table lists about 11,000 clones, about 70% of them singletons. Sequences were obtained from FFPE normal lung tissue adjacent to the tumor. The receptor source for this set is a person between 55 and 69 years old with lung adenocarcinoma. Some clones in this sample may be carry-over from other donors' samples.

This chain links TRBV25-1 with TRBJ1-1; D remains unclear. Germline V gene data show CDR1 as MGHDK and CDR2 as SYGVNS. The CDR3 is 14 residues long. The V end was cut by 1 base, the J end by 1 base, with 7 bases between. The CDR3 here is CASSESGKNTEAFF. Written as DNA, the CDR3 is TGTGCCAGCAGTGAATCGGGTAAGAACACTGAAGCTTTCTTT.

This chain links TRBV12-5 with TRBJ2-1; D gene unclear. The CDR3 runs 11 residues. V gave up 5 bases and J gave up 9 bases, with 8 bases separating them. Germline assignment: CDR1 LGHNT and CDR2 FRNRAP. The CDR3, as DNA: TGTGCTAGTGGTACAACGGGTGAGCAGTTCTTC. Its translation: CASGTTGEQFF.

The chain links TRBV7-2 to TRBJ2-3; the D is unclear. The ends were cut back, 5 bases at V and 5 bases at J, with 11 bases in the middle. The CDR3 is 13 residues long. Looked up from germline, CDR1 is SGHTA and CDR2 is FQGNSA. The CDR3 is CASSTRRVDTQYF. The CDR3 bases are TGTGCCAGCAGCACCCGTCGAGTAGATACGCAGTATTTT.

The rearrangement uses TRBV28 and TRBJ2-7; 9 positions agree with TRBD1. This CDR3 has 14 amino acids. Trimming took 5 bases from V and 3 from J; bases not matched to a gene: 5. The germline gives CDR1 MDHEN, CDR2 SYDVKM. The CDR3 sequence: CASSPRDRDYEQYF. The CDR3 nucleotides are TGTGCCAGCAGTCCCAGGGACAGGGACTACGAGCAGTACTTC. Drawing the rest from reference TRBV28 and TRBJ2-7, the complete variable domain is DVKVTQSSRYLVKRTGEKVFLECVQDMDHENMFWYRQDPGLGLRLIYFSYDVKMKEKGDIPEGYSVSREKKERFSLILESASTNQTSMYLCASSPRDRDYEQYFGPGTRLTVT.

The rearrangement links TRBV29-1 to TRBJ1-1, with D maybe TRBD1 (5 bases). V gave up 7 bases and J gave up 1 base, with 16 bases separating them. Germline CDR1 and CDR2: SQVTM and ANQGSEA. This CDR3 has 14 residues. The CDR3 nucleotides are TGCAGCGCCACCCGGCTGACAGCGAACACTGAAGCTTTCTTT. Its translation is CSATRLTANTEAFF.

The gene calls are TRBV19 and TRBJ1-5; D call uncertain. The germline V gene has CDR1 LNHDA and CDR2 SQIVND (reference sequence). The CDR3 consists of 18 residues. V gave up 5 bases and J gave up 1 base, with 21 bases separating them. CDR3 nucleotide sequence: TGTGCCAGTAGTTCCCAGTACCGGACTTGGGGAAGCAATCAGCCCCAGCATTTT. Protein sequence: CASSSQYRTWGSNQPQHF.

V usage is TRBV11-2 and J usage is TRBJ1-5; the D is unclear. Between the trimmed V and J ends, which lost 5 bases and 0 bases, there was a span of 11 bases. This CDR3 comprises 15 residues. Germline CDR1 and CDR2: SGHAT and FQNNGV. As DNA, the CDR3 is TGTGCCAGCAGCCCCGACGGATATAGCAATCAGCCCCAGCATTTT. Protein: CASSPDGYSNQPQHF.

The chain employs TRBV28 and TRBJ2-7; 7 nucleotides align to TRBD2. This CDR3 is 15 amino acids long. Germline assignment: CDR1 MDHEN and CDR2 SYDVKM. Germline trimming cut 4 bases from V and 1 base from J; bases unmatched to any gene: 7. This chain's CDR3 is CASSSPPSGSYEQYF. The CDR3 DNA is TGTGCCAGCAGTTCCCCGCCTAGCGGATCCTACGAGCAGTACTTC.

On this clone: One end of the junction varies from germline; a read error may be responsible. CDR3 amino acids: CVSSLGQGISYEQYF. The CDR3 DNA follows: TGCGTCAGCAGCTTGGGACAGGGGATATCCTACGAGCAGTACTTC. This chain connects TRBV5-1 to TRBJ2-7, with 10 bases identical to TRBD1. Germline V gene lookup returns CDR1 SGHRS and CDR2 YFSETQ. This CDR3 is built from 15 residues.

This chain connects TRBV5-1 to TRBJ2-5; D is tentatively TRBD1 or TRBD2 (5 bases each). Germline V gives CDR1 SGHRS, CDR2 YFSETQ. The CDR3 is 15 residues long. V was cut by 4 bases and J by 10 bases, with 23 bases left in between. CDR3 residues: CASSQSGQQLKIQYF. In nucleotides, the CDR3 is TGCGCCAGCAGCCAAAGCGGACAACAGCTCAAGATCCAGTACTTC.

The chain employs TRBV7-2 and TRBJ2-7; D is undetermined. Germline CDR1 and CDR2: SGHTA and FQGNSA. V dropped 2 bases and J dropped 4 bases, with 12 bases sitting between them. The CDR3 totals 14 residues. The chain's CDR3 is CASSLFEMVYEQYF. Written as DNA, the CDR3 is TGTGCCAGCAGCTTATTTGAGATGGTTTACGAGCAGTACTTC. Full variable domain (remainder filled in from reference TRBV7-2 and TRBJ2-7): GAGVSQSPSNKVTEKGKDVELRCDPISGHTALYWYRQSLGQGLEFLIYFQGNSAPDKSGLPSDRFSAERTGGSVSTLTIQRTQQEDSAVYLCASSLFEMVYEQYFGPGTRLTVT.

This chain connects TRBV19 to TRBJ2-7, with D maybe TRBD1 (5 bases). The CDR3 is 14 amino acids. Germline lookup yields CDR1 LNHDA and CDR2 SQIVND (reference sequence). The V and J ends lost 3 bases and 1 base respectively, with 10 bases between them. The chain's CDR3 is CASSITGSSYEQYF. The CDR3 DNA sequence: TGTGCCAGTAGTATCACAGGATCGTCCTACGAGCAGTACTTC.

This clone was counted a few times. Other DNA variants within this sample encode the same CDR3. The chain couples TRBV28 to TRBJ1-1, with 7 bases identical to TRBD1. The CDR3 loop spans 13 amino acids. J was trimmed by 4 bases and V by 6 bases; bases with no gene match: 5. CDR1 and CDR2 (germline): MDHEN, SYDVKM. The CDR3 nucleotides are TGTGCCAGCAGCCGTGACAGGGTCACTGAAGCTTTCTTT. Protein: CASSRDRVTEAFF.

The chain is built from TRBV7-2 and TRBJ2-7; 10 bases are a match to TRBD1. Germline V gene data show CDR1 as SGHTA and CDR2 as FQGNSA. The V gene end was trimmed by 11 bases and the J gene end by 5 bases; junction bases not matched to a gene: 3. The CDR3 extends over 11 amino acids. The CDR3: CAVGQGDEQYF. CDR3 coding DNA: TGTGCCGTAGGACAGGGGGACGAGCAGTACTTC.

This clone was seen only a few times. Written as DNA, the CDR3 is TGTGCCAGCAACCTACATCCCAGGGGGGAAGCTTTCTTT. This sequence encodes CASNLHPRGEAFF. This rearrangement joins TRBV27 to TRBJ1-1; 7 nucleotides match TRBD1. V lost 7 bases and J lost 8; bases outside the gene matches: 10. The germline gives CDR1 MNHEY, CDR2 SMNVEV (reference sequence). The CDR3 sequence is 13 residues long.

This CDR3 is CASSVPWLTVRETQYF. The CDR3 region has the DNA TGTGCCAGCAGTGTCCCCTGGCTGACAGTAAGGGAGACCCAGTACTTC. The chain joins TRBV6-4 to TRBJ2-5, with D maybe TRBD1 (5 bases). Looked up from germline, CDR1 is MRHNA and CDR2 is SNTAGT. This CDR3 spans 16 amino acids. V was trimmed by 4 bases and J by 5 bases, leaving 20 bases between them.

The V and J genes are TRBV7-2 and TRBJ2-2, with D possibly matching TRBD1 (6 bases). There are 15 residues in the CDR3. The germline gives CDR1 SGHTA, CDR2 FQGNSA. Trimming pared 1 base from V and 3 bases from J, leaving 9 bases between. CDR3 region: CASSLGNRDTGELFF. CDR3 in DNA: TGTGCCAGCAGCTTAGGGAACAGGGACACCGGGGAGCTGTTTTTT.

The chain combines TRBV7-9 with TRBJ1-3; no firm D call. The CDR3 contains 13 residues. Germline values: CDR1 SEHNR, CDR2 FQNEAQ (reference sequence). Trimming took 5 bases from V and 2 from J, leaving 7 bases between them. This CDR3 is CASSLVTGNTIYF. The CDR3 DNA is TGTGCCAGCAGCCTCGTGACTGGAAACACCATATATTTT.

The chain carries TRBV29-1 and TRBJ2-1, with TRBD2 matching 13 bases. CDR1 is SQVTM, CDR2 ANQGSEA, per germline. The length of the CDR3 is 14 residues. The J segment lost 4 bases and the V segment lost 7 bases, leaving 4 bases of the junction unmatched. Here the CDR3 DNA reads TGCAGCGGGGGACTAGCGGGATTGTACAATGAGCAGTTCTTC. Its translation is CSGGLAGLYNEQFF.

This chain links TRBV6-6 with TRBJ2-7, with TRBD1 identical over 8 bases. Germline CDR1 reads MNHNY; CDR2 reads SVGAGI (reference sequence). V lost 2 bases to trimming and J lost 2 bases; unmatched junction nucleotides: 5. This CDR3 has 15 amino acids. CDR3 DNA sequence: TGTGCCAGCAGTTACAGTCAGGGGGCGGCCTACGAGCAGTACTTC. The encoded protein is CASSYSQGAAYEQYF.

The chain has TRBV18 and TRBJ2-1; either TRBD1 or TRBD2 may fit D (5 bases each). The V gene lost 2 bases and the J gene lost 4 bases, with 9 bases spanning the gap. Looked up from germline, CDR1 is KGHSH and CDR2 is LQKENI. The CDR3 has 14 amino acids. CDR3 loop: CASSPVGVYNEQFF. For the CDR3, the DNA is TGTGCCAGCTCACCAGTGGGGGTATACAATGAGCAGTTCTTC.

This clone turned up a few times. The DNA for the CDR3 is TGTGCCAGCAGTATTAAAGCGGGAGGGGCGAAGACCCAGTACTTC. Its translation: CASSIKAGGAKTQYF. This chain joins TRBV28 and TRBJ2-5; 10 bases agree with TRBD2. V was pared by 5 bases and J by 6 bases, with 9 bases of the junction left unmatched. Per germline, CDR1 MDHEN and CDR2 SYDVKM. The CDR3 spans 15 residues.

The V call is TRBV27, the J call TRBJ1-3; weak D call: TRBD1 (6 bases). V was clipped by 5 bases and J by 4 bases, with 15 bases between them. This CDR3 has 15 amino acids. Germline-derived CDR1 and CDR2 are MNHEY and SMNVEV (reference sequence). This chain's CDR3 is CASSPRGTAGNTIYF. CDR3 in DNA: TGTGCCAGCAGTCCCAGGGGTACTGCGGGAAACACCATATATTTT.

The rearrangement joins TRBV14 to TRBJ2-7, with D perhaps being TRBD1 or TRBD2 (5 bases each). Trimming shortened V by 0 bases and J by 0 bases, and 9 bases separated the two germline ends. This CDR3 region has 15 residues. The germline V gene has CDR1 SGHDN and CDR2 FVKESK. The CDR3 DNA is TGTGCCAGCAGCCAAGATGTAGGGACCTCCTACGAGCAGTACTTC. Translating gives CASSQDVGTSYEQYF.

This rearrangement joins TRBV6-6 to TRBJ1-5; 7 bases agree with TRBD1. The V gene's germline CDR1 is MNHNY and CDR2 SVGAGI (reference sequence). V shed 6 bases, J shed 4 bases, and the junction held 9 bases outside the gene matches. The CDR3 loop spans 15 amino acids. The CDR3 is CASSGNDRANQPQHF. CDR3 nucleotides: TGTGCCAGCAGCGGGAACGACAGGGCTAATCAGCCCCAGCATTTT.